The rows below give T cell receptor beta chains drawn from one sample of a study of beta chain features in type 1 diabetes. The protocol was immunoSEQ multiplex PCR, while the TCRdb copy is restricted to in-frame clones and leaves out a portion. The sample gives around 300,000 clones, over 14% of which show up once; around 0.015% is in the top ten. Input material: naive CD4+ T cells from blood. These receptors came from a man aged 18 to 30 with type 1 diabetes. Both conserved end residues are part of each CDR3. D genes are given only for firm matches.

d_gene	v_gene	j_gene	CDR3aa
.	TRBV5-1	TRBJ2-1	CASSLAVGYEQFF
TRBD1	TRBV25-1	TRBJ1-3	CASSGQGAGNTIYF
.	TRBV30	TRBJ2-2	CAWSAGSGELFF
TRBD2	TRBV2	TRBJ2-7	CAKSPLRAGADYEQYF
.	TRBV4-3	TRBJ1-2	CASSQDFGPYGYTF
.	TRBV18	TRBJ1-2	CASSPAGNYGYTF
.	TRBV18	TRBJ2-7	CASSPPGHDEQYF
TRBD1	TRBV5-6	TRBJ2-7	CASSLTGTGFSYEQYF
.	TRBV7-9	TRBJ2-3	CASSLGTLADTQYF
.	TRBV29-1	TRBJ1-2	CSVAKGLGGYTF
TRBD1	TRBV10-2	TRBJ2-1	CASSESQGAREQFF
.	TRBV4-3	TRBJ1-6	CASSLVLRNSPLHF
TRBD2	TRBV27	TRBJ2-5	CASSLTSWGTQYF
TRBD1	TRBV9	TRBJ2-1	CASSVGLQGDNEQFF
TRBD1	TRBV5-1	TRBJ1-1	CASSSVYRGRKNTEAFF
TRBD1	TRBV29-1	TRBJ2-2	CSVEDPGGYTGELFF
.	TRBV6-6	TRBJ1-1	CASLGGRAFF
.	TRBV30	TRBJ1-2	CAWSPTGNGYTF
TRBD2	TRBV11-2	TRBJ2-4	CASSHREEGKNIQYF
TRBD2	TRBV28	TRBJ2-5	CASSALSGSKTQYF
.	TRBV18	TRBJ1-4	CASSPGEKLFF
TRBD1	TRBV5-6	TRBJ1-3	CASSRIDRAGNTIYF
TRBD1	TRBV9	TRBJ1-3	CASSVDRGTETIYF
.	TRBV29-1	TRBJ2-7	CSTRGVPGQATYEQYF
TRBD1	TRBV6-5	TRBJ1-1	CASSTDRFAEAFF